A selection of T cell receptor beta chains follows, all from one sample in a study of T cell changes during pregnancy in multiple sclerosis. Here immunoSEQ multiplex PCR was the method, and the copy in TCRdb shows in-frame clones only, minus some. The data hold under 110,000 clones, with 75% to 95% observed a single time. This specimen consisted of peripheral blood, obtained in the second trimester of pregnancy. These receptors originate from a female donor with multiple sclerosis, enrolled in a pregnancy study. Both conserved end residues are part of each CDR3. The order of the fields is J gene, D gene, V gene, clone size, CDR3 protein, CDR3 DNA. The D gene is left open where the match is weak. Size is omitted from some rows. Given values are once, few, many or a class for expanded clones.

>TRBJ1-4|NA|TRBV10-3|NA
CAISAGSEKLFF
TGTGCCATCAGCGCTGGGAGTGAAAAACTGTTTTTT
>TRBJ1-1|TRBD1|TRBV9|medium-sized
CASSVTGGDMTTEAFF
TGTGCCAGCAGCGTAACAGGGGGCGATATGACCACTGAAGCTTTCTTT
>TRBJ2-3|NA|TRBV7-9|NA
CASSSFHPITDTQYF
TGTGCCAGCAGCTCGTTTCACCCTATAACAGATACGCAGTATTTT
>TRBJ2-7|NA|TRBV27|NA
CASNPGGRESSYEQYF
TGTGCCAGCAATCCCGGGGGGCGGGAGAGCTCCTACGAGCAGTACTTC
>TRBJ2-7|NA|TRBV2|NA
CASTGQPYEQYF
TGTGCCAGCACCGGACAGCCCTACGAGCAGTACTTC
>TRBJ2-1|NA|TRBV27|NA
CASSSRDEQFF
TGTGCCAGCAGTTCTCGGGATGAGCAGTTCTTC
>TRBJ2-3|NA|TRBV27|NA
CASSLWGITDTQYF
TGTGCCAGCAGTTTGTGGGGCATCACAGATACGCAGTATTTT
>TRBJ2-4|NA|TRBV28|NA
CASSQGQLAKNIQYF
TGTGCCAGCAGTCAAGGACAGTTAGCCAAAAACATTCAGTACTTC
>TRBJ2-3|TRBD1|TRBV28|NA
CASSPGQSTDTQYF
TGTGCCAGCAGTCCGGGACAGAGCACAGATACGCAGTATTTT
>TRBJ2-5|TRBD1|TRBV27|once
CASLPTGTVGETQYF
TGTGCCAGCCTCCCAACCGGGACAGTGGGAGAGACCCAGTACTTC
>TRBJ1-1|NA|TRBV9|NA
CASSSYPGLDTEAFF
TGTGCCAGCAGCTCTTACCCAGGGTTGGACACTGAAGCTTTCTTT
>TRBJ2-7|TRBD1|TRBV4-2|once
CASSPGTGVGYEQYF
TGTGCCAGCAGTCCCGGGACAGGGGTTGGCTACGAGCAGTACTTC
>TRBJ2-7|NA|TRBV10-3|once
CAIQGTTSPYEQYF
TGTGCCATACAGGGAACAACCTCTCCTTACGAGCAGTACTTC
>TRBJ2-7|TRBD2|TRBV7-8|NA
CASSLLAGGHYEQYF
TGTGCCAGCAGCCTACTAGCGGGAGGGCACTACGAGCAGTACTTC
>TRBJ2-2|TRBD2|TRBV2|NA
CASSETSGGGELFF
TGTGCCAGCAGTGAAACTAGCGGGGGCGGGGAGCTGTTTTTT
>TRBJ2-5|NA|TRBV15|NA
CATSRDRDKRPFQETQYF
TGTGCCACCAGCAGAGATCGAGACAAGCGGCCCTTTCAAGAGACCCAGTACTTC
>TRBJ1-1|NA|TRBV6-1|NA
CASSETNTEAFF
TGTGCCAGCAGCGAGACAAACACTGAAGCTTTCTTT
>TRBJ2-7|TRBD1|TRBV27|many
CASRGTGRDEQYF
TGTGCCAGCAGGGGGACAGGTCGGGACGAGCAGTACTTC